This entry is about one TCR beta chain. The data belong to a study of blood T cell repertoires in COVID-19. Overall study: The analysed material was cDNA or gDNA that came from T cells, B-cell-depleted T cells, or PBMCs.

The assay was immunoSEQ multiplex PCR, and TCRdb's table has in-frame clones only and misses some. The repertoire holds some 250,000 clones, with about 88% as singletons. A Seattle source enrolled patients during active infection and followed them longitudinally. The CDR3 is 14 residues long. Losses at the gene ends were 8 bases for V and 5 bases for J; bases not matched to a gene: 7. Germline V lookup: CDR1 LNHDA, CDR2 SQIVND (reference sequence). This clonotype was sampled from a woman aged 60-75 years with COVID-19, enrolled during active disease. The sequenced sample consisted of peripheral blood. The rearrangement uses TRBV19 and TRBJ1-5; 9 bases fit TRBD1. CDR3 coding DNA: TGTGCCAGTGGAAGGGACAGGGCTGATCAGCCCCAGCATTTT. Translation: CASGRDRADQPQHF.